This TCR beta chain appears in the sequencing data of a study of cytomegalovirus exposure and HLA in healthy donors. On the study more broadly: An earlier analysis found fewer than 120 million unique TCR beta sequences from approximately 200 million T cells. General observations from the study: Immune exposure data for these donors was limited to CMV serostatus. What TCR beta sequences reportedly achieved was accurate prediction of HLA-A and HLA-B alleles in most subjects.

The CDR3 length is 15 residues. V was shortened by 4 bases and J by 4 bases, with 17 bases between the two germline ends. Per the germline V gene, CDR1 is SGHDT and CDR2 is YYEEEE. The PCR contained 60 Vbeta and 13 Jbeta primers. Here immunoSEQ multiplex PCR was the method, and the copy in TCRdb shows in-frame clones only, minus some. The table shows over 120,000 clones, with 75% to 90% occurring only once. As to this clone: Its target is unknown.

The source of this sequence is a woman aged 25 to 39 in good health and CMV-seronegative. Sequencing was performed on PBMCs. This chain connects TRBV5-6 to TRBJ1-1, with D unclear. The CDR3: CASSPLSFPSTEAFF. The DNA of the CDR3 is TGTGCCAGCAGCCCCCTGAGTTTCCCAAGCACTGAAGCTTTCTTT.